This T cell receptor beta chain derives from a study of blood T cell repertoires in COVID-19. At the level of the study: Material from acute and convalescent COVID-19 was sourced from the United States, Italy and Spain. In each case, the material was cDNA or gDNA derived from T cells, B-cell-depleted T cells, or PBMCs.

The CDR3 spans 16 residues. Trimming stripped 5 bases from V and 0 bases from J, with 14 bases between. Germline loops: CDR1 LNHDA, CDR2 SQIVND (reference sequence). In the authors' methods: Estimation of nucleated cell counts was performed using reference gene primer amplification. Here immunoSEQ multiplex PCR was the method, and the copy in TCRdb shows in-frame clones only, minus some. D and trimming come from the DNA, and the V and J calls and clone size come from that table. The sample has about 94,000 clones; roughly 84% are singletons. The TCR comes from a man aged 55 to 69 with acute or convalescent COVID-19. The specimen was peripheral blood. The chain has TRBV19 and TRBJ1-5, with D unresolved. CDR3 DNA sequence: TGTGCCAGTAGTTTTGAACACGATTATAGCAATCAGCCCCAGCATTTT. Translated, it gives CASSFEHDYSNQPQHF.